What follows are 20 T cell receptor beta chains derived from one specimen sequenced in a study of human T cells and chemical hapten exposure. Time point meaning: healthy volunteer bleed at 2 weeks. Whole blood, unfractionated, served as the material for total RNA extraction. TCRdb passed the RACE reads through MiXCR, listing each CDR3 protein once. The table records around 130,000 distinct CDR3 sequences, 8.5% to 9.5% of them present only once. The specimen was whole blood. These TCRs come from a male donor in good health. Some clones in this sample may be carry-over from other donors' samples.

This chain connects TRBV18 to TRBJ2-5, with 12 bases fitting TRBD2. Germline lookup yields CDR1 KGHSH and CDR2 LQKENI. V shed 3 bases and J 4 bases; nucleotides not matched to a gene: 9. CDR3 size: 17 residues. CDR3 DNA sequence: TGTGCCAGCTCACCCCAACTAGCGGGAGGCTCCGGAGAGACCCAGTACTTC. It specifies CASSPQLAGGSGETQYF.

This clonotype was seen more than once but under ten times. This chain joins TRBV2 and TRBJ2-7, with TRBD1 identical over 9 bases. The CDR3 is 15 amino acids. Trimming took 5 bases from V and 1 from J; bases not matched to a gene: 6. The V gene's germline CDR1 is SNHLY and CDR2 FYNNEI. CDR3 coding DNA: TGTGCCAGCAGTATACAGGGGGCTTTTTCCTACGAGCAGTACTTC. Translating it yields CASSIQGAFSYEQYF.

This clonotype turned up a few times. This chain connects TRBV7-3 to TRBJ2-5; 8 positions match TRBD2. Trimming took 1 base from V and 4 from J; bases not matched to a gene: 5. The germline V gene has CDR1 SGHTA and CDR2 FQGTGA. The CDR3 extends over 15 amino acids. CDR3 residues: CASSLNGGGLETQYF. Here the CDR3 DNA reads TGTGCCAGCAGCTTAAACGGGGGGGGATTAGAGACCCAGTACTTC.

Worth noting for this clonotype: Because it lacks the conserved phenylalanine or tryptophan at the end, this CDR3 is likely a read error. CDR3 bases: TGTGCCAGCAGTAACCTTCTTCGGACGAGGACTGAAGCTTTCTCT. This codes for CASSNLLRTRTEAFS. The chain has TRBV6-6 and TRBJ1-1; no clear D. Trimming shortened V by 5 bases and J by 5 bases, and 18 bases separated the two germline ends. In germline, CDR1 is MNHNY, CDR2 SVGAGI (reference sequence). There are 15 residues in the CDR3.

The chain employs TRBV6-1 and TRBJ1-4; no definite D call. Germline lookup yields CDR1 MNHNS and CDR2 SASEGT. This CDR3 spans 14 amino acids. V dropped 6 bases and J dropped 8 bases, with 16 bases sitting between them. The CDR3 nucleotides read TGTGCCAGCAGGAGAACAGTGGTAGAAGAAAAACTGTTTTTT. Its translation: CASRRTVVEEKLFF.

The chain combines TRBV20-1 with TRBJ2-7, with TRBD1 identical over 9 bases. Losses at the gene ends were 2 bases for V and 4 bases for J; bases not matched to a gene: 6. The CDR3 is made up of 14 amino acids. The V gene's germline CDR1 is DFQATT and CDR2 SNEGSKA (reference sequence). The CDR3 nucleotides are TGCAGTGCTAGATTCAAACAGGGGGCTTACGAGCAGTACTTC. Its translation is CSARFKQGAYEQYF.

This clonotype was seen only a few times. This chain links TRBV6-2 or TRBV6-3 with TRBJ1-6; possible D gene TRBD1, 5 bases. Germline values: CDR1 MNHEY, CDR2 SVGEGT. V was shortened by 7 bases and J by 9 bases, with 16 bases between the two germline ends. The CDR3 covers 14 residues. Here the CDR3 DNA reads TGTGCCAGCATTTCGGGGGGAAAGGCTTCACCCCTCCACTTT. Its translation is CASISGGKASPLHF.

The chain combines TRBV11-2 with TRBJ2-1; D assignment may be TRBD1 or TRBD2 (5 bases each). This CDR3 is built from 14 residues. In germline, CDR1 is SGHAT, CDR2 FQNNGV. V shed 2 bases and J shed 6 bases, with 11 bases lying between them. CDR3 nucleotides: TGTGCCAGCAGCTTACCCGGGACGGTCAATGAGCAGTTCTTC. Protein sequence: CASSLPGTVNEQFF.

This clonotype was seen a handful of times. This sequence joins TRBV7-9 and TRBJ1-2; 7 nucleotides line up with TRBD1. The CDR3 extends over 20 amino acids. The germline V gene has CDR1 SEHNR and CDR2 FQNEAQ (reference sequence). The J segment lost 0 bases and the V segment lost 0 bases, leaving 16 bases of the junction unmatched. The CDR3 DNA reads as TGTGCCAGCAGCTTAGCGCCAAGATCGGGACAGTCTCCACCTAACTATGGCTACACCTTC. Its protein product is CASSLAPRSGQSPPNYGYTF.

This chain connects TRBV12-3 or TRBV12-4 to TRBJ2-1, with 8 bases lining up with TRBD2. The V and J ends lost 2 bases and 5 bases, in that order; junction bases with no gene match: 17. This CDR3 is 19 amino acids long. CDR3 nucleotide sequence: TGTGCCAGCAGTTTATTGGGACTAGAGGATGAGTTGAGGAACAATGAGCAGTTCTTC. Translation: CASSLLGLEDELRNNEQFF.

This clonotype was seen more than once but under ten times. This chain connects TRBV6-5 to TRBJ2-7, with 10 bases identical to TRBD1. With 6 bases clipped from V and 2 bases from J, the junction kept 7 bases outside the gene matches. The length of the CDR3 is 15 residues. Germline V CDR1 and CDR2: MNHEY, SVGAGI. This chain's CDR3 is CASRTGGTITYEQYF. As DNA, the CDR3 is TGTGCCAGCAGGACAGGGGGCACCATAACCTACGAGCAGTACTTC.

Ten or more counts support this clonotype. This chain connects TRBV11-2 to TRBJ1-2; D gene ambiguous. The V end lost 8 bases, the J end lost 2 bases, and 12 bases lay between the germline ends. Germline CDR1 is SGHAT and CDR2 is FQNNGV. The CDR3 consists of 13 residues. CDR3 sequence: CASAPQANYGYTF. In DNA, the CDR3 is TGTGCCAGCGCCCCTCAGGCAAACTATGGCTACACCTTC. Together with reference TRBV11-2 and TRBJ1-2, the CDR3 gives the full variable domain: EAGVAQSPRYKIIEKRQSVAFWCNPISGHATLYWYQQILGQGPKLLIQFQNNGVVDDSQLPKDRFSAERLKGVDSTLKIQPAKLEDSAVYLCASAPQANYGYTFGSGTRLTVV.

The chain employs TRBV7-9 and TRBJ2-3; 9 nucleotides line up with TRBD1. Germline V lookup: CDR1 SEHNR, CDR2 FQNEAQ (reference sequence). Trimming at V came to 5 bases and at J to 6 bases, leaving 21 bases not matched to a gene. This CDR3 spans 19 amino acids. The CDR3 region has the DNA TGTGCCAGCAGCCATCCTATTACACAGGGGGCGCGTCTTACCGATACGCAGTATTTT. Protein product: CASSHPITQGARLTDTQYF.

This clonotype was detected ten times or more. The chain carries TRBV29-1 and TRBJ1-1, with 12 bases that match TRBD1. The V gene end was trimmed by 1 base and the J gene end by 0 bases; junction bases not matched to a gene: 9. Per the germline V gene, CDR1 is SQVTM and CDR2 is ANQGSEA. This CDR3 contains 18 residues. The DNA of the CDR3 is TGCAGCGTTGAAGGGGGGATTGGGACAGGGGGCATGAACACTGAAGCTTTCTTT. Its protein is CSVEGGIGTGGMNTEAFF.

This clonotype showed up just a few times. The chain has TRBV15 and TRBJ2-2; D unclear. Germline V gene data show CDR1 as LNHNV and CDR2 as YYDKDF (reference sequence). The CDR3 consists of 13 residues. The V end was cut by 6 bases, the J end by 7 bases, with 12 bases between. The CDR3 is CATSRTAHGELFF. In nucleotides, the CDR3 is TGTGCCACCAGTCGGACCGCCCACGGGGAGCTGTTTTTT.

Points on this clonotype: The junction shows a germline mismatch at one end, possibly a read error. The chain has TRBV30 and TRBJ1-1; D unclear. The CDR3 loop spans 13 amino acids. Germline CDR1 reads GTSNPN; CDR2 reads SVGIG (reference sequence). CDR3 in amino acids: CARSVQQNTEAFF. The CDR3 DNA reads TGTGCCCGGAGTGTACAGCAGAACACTGAAGCTTTCTTT.

This clonotype turned up a few times. This chain uses TRBV29-1 with TRBJ2-2; 7 nucleotides match TRBD1. CDR3 length: 15 residues. Germline values: CDR1 SQVTM, CDR2 ANQGSEA. The ends lost 6 bases at V and 5 bases at J; junction bases unmatched: 12. CDR3 DNA sequence: TGCAGCGTAAAACAACCGGGACAGATTACCGGGGAGCTGTTTTTT. This encodes CSVKQPGQITGELFF.

The V and J genes are TRBV6-2 or TRBV6-3 and TRBJ1-2, with 7 bases matching TRBD1. V shed 5 bases, J shed 0 bases, and the junction held 12 bases outside the gene matches. The CDR3 spans 17 residues. Looked up from germline, CDR1 is MNHEY and CDR2 is SVGEGT. The CDR3 coding sequence is TGTGCCAGCAGTCCTTCTACTCGGGACAGTACTAACTATGGCTACACCTTC. It translates to CASSPSTRDSTNYGYTF.

The chain links TRBV20-1 to TRBJ2-5; 7 nucleotides agree with TRBD2. CDR1 and CDR2 (germline): DFQATT, SNEGSKA (reference sequence). The CDR3 sequence is 11 residues long. V shed 7 bases, J shed 5 bases, and the junction held 4 bases outside the gene matches. CDR3 sequence: CSVTSEETQYF. The DNA for the CDR3 is TGCAGTGTAACTAGCGAGGAGACCCAGTACTTC.

This clonotype came up many times. The chain couples TRBV5-6 to TRBJ2-5; D may be TRBD1 (6 bases). Between the trimmed V and J ends, which lost 7 bases and 3 bases, there was a span of 22 bases. The germline V gene encodes CDR1 SGHDT and CDR2 YYEEEE. The CDR3 extends over 16 amino acids. The CDR3 region is CASGRIRDTGKETQYF. The CDR3 nucleotides are TGTGCCAGCGGCCGTATCCGGGACACCGGTAAAGAGACCCAGTACTTC.